This entry lists 8 T cell receptor beta chains sequenced from one sample in a study of shared clonotypes between healthy human individuals. Measured with immunoSEQ multiplex PCR; TCRdb has only the in-frame clones, and not every one. The profile shows some 1,100,000 clones, around three quarters of them singletons. Sequencing was carried out using memory CD4+ T cells from PBMCs. Subset described: CD45RA-negative fraction. The origin of the receptors is a man between 18 and 35 years old in good health. Some clones in this sample may be carry-over from other donors' samples.

V and J are TRBV13 and TRBJ2-7; tentative D call: TRBD1 (5 bases). V was clipped by 3 bases and J by 6 bases, with 6 bases between them. This CDR3 comprises 11 residues. The germline CDR1 and CDR2 sequences are PRHDT and FYEKMQ (reference sequence). CDR3 amino acids: CASSFGAEQYF. The CDR3 region has the DNA TGTGCCAGCAGCTTTGGGGCCGAGCAGTACTTC.

A single count supports this clone. This chain's CDR3 is CASSSQTGLGTEAFF. Here the CDR3 DNA reads TGTGCCAGCAGTTCCCAAACAGGCTTGGGCACTGAAGCTTTCTTT. The V gene is TRBV28, the J gene TRBJ1-1; tentatively, D is TRBD1 (5 bases). Trimming removed 4 bases at V and 4 bases at J, with 16 bases between. Germline-derived CDR1 and CDR2 are MDHEN and SYDVKM. The CDR3 length is 15 residues.

The chain combines TRBV19 with TRBJ2-7; D might be TRBD2 (7 bases). Trimming removed 9 bases from V and 5 bases from J, with 14 bases in between. The CDR3 spans 12 residues. The V gene's germline CDR1 is LNHDA and CDR2 SQIVND (reference sequence). CDR3 sequence: CASHSGGHEQYF. In DNA form, the CDR3 reads TGTGCCAGCCACTCGGGGGGCCACGAGCAGTACTTC.

The genes are TRBV7-3 and TRBJ1-2; 7 bases map to TRBD1. There are 13 residues in the CDR3. CDR1 is SGHTA and CDR2 is FQGTGA in the germline V gene. V lost 5 bases and J lost 7; bases outside the gene matches: 7. As DNA, the CDR3 is TGTGCCAGCAGCCCTGCAGGGGGGGGTGGCTACACCTTC. This encodes CASSPAGGGGYTF. Supplemented by reference TRBV7-3 and TRBJ1-2, the full variable domain reads GAGVSQTPSNKVTEKGKYVELRCDPISGHTALYWYRQSLGQGPEFLIYFQGTGAADDSGLPNDRFFAVRPEGSVSTLKIQRTERGDSAVYLCASSPAGGGGYTFGSGTRLTVV.

This clone has ten or more counts. V gene TRBV19 combines with J gene TRBJ2-1; possibly TRBD2 for D (5 bases). Trimming took 5 bases from V and 6 from J, leaving 11 bases between them. CDR1 is LNHDA, CDR2 SQIVND, per germline (reference sequence). This CDR3 has 13 amino acids. CDR3 sequence reads: CASSRGYLNEQFF. CDR3 in DNA: TGTGCCAGTAGTCGGGGATACCTCAATGAGCAGTTCTTC.

The V call is TRBV19, the J call TRBJ2-5, with D perhaps being TRBD1 or TRBD2 (7 bases each). The CDR3 is made up of 16 amino acids. The V gene's germline CDR1 is LNHDA and CDR2 SQIVND (reference sequence). The V end was cut by 6 bases, the J end by 4 bases, with 21 bases between. The CDR3 sequence is CASSDPGGQRGETQYF. The CDR3 coding sequence is TGTGCCAGTAGCGACCCGGGGGGACAGAGGGGAGAGACCCAGTACTTC.

This clone has only a few counts. This chain links TRBV2 with TRBJ1-1, with a weak D call TRBD1 (5 bases). CDR3 length: 13 amino acids. Between the trimmed V and J ends, which lost 3 bases and 5 bases, there was a span of 10 bases. CDR1 and CDR2 from the germline V gene are SNHLY and FYNNEI. The CDR3 here is CASSDLEGTEAFF. The CDR3 DNA is TGTGCCAGCAGTGATTTAGAGGGGACTGAAGCTTTCTTT.

This chain connects TRBV11-2 to TRBJ2-3, with 7 bases that match TRBD2. CDR3 length: 15 residues. The V segment lost 1 base and the J segment 2 bases; nucleotides outside the gene matches: 3. CDR1 and CDR2 from the germline V gene are SGHAT and FQNNGV. Here the CDR3 reads CASSLAGGFTDTQYF. DNA for the CDR3: TGTGCCAGCAGCTTAGCGGGAGGTTTCACAGATACGCAGTATTTT.